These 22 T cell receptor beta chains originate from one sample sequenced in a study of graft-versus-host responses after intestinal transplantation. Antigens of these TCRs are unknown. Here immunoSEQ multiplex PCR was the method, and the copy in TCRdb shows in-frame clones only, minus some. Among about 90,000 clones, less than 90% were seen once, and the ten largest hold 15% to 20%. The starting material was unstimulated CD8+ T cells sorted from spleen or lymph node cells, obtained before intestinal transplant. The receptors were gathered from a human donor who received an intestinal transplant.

CDR3 nucleotide sequence: TGTGCCAGCAGTCCAGGGTTAACCTACGAGCAGTACTTC. It specifies CASSPGLTYEQYF. The rearrangement joins TRBV28 to TRBJ2-7; possibly TRBD1 for D (5 bases). Germline CDR1 reads MDHEN; CDR2 reads SYDVKM. The CDR3 spans 13 residues. V was trimmed by 5 bases and J by 2 bases, leaving 10 bases between them.

CDR3 DNA sequence: TGTGCCAGCAGTTTATCGTGGAGCGGGAGGGCCGGTACCTACGAGCAGTACTTC. Encoded protein: CASSLSWSGRAGTYEQYF. The chain is built from TRBV27 and TRBJ2-7; 10 nucleotides agree with TRBD2. Germline V gene lookup returns CDR1 MNHEY and CDR2 SMNVEV (reference sequence). Trimming took 0 bases from V and 2 from J; bases not matched to a gene: 10. CDR3 length: 18 amino acids.

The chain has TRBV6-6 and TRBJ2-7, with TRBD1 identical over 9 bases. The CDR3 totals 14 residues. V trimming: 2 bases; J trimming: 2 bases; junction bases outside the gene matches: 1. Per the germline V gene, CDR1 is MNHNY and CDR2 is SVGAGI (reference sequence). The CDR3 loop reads CASSYRDRAYEQYF. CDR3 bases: TGTGCCAGCAGTTACCGGGACAGGGCCTACGAGCAGTACTTC.

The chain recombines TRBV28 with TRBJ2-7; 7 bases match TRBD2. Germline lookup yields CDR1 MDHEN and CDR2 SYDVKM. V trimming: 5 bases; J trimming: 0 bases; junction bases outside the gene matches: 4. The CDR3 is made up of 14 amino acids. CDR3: CASSPTSTSYEQYF. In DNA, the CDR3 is TGTGCCAGCAGTCCGACTAGCACCTCCTACGAGCAGTACTTC.

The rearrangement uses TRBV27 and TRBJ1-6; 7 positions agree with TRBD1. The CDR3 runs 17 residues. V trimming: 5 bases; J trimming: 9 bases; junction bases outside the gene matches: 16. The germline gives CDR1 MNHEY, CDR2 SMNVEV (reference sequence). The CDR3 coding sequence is TGTGCCAGCAGTCCAGTGTTTACCCACAGGGGATGTTCACCCCTCCACTTT. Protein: CASSPVFTHRGCSPLHF.

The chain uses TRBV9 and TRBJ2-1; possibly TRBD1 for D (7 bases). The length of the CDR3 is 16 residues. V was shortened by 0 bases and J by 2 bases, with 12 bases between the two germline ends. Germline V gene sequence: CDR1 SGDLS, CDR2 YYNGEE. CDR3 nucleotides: TGTGCCAGCAGCGTAGATGGAGGGGGCCCCTACAATGAGCAGTTCTTC. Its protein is CASSVDGGGPYNEQFF. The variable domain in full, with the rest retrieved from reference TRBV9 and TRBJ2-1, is DSGVTQTPKHLITATGQRVTLRCSPRSGDLSVYWYQQSLDQGLQFLIQYYNGEERAKGNILERFSAQQFPDLHSELNLSSLELGDSALYFCASSVDGGGPYNEQFFGPGTRLTVL.

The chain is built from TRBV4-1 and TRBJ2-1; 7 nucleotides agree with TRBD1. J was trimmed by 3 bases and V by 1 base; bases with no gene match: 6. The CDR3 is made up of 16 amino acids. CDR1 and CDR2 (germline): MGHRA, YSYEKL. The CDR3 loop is CASSQVEGAIYNEQFF. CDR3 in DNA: TGCGCCAGCAGCCAAGTCGAGGGGGCAATCTACAATGAGCAGTTCTTC.

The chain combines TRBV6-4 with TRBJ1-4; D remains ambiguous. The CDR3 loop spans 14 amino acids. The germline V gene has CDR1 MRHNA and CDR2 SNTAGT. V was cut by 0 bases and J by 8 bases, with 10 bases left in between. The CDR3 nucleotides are TGTGCCAGCAGTGACTCGGGGTTGAGGGAAAAACTGTTTTTT. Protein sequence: CASSDSGLREKLFF.

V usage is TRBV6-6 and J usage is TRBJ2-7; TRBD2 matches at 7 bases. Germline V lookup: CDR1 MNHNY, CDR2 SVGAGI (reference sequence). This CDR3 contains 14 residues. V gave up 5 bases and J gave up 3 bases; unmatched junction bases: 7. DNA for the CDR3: TGTGCCAGCAGTGTTGCGGGGGTCGACTACGAGCAGTACTTC. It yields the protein CASSVAGVDYEQYF.

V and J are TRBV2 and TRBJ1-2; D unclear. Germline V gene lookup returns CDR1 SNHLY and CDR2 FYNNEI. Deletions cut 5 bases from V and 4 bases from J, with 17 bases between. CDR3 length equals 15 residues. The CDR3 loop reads CASSPNSDGSYGYTF. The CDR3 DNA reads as TGTGCCAGCAGTCCTAACTCGGACGGGTCCTATGGCTACACCTTC.

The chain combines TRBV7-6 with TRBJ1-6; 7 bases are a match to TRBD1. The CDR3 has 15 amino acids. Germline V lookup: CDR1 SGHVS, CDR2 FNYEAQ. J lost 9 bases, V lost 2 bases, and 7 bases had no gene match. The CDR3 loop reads CASSLNEGAASPLHF. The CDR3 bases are TGTGCCAGCAGCTTAAATGAGGGGGCTGCTTCACCCCTCCACTTT.

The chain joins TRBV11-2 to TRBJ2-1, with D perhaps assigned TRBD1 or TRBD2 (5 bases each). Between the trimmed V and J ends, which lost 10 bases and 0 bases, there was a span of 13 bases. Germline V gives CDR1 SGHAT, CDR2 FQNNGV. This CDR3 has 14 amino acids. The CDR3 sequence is CATGWGSSYNEQFF. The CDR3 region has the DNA TGTGCCACCGGGTGGGGGAGCTCCTACAATGAGCAGTTCTTC.

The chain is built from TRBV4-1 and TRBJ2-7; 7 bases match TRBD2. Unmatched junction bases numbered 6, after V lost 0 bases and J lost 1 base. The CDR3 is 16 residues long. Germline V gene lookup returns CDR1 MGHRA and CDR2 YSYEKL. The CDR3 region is CASSQDIRGESYEQYF. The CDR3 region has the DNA TGCGCCAGCAGCCAAGATATCCGGGGGGAATCCTACGAGCAGTACTTC.

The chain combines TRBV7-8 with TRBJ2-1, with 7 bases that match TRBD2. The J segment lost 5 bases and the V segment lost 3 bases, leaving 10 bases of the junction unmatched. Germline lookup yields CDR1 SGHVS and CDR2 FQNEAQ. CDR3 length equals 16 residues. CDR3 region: CASSFPFGLADNEQFF. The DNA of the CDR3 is TGTGCCAGCAGCTTCCCCTTCGGGCTAGCGGACAATGAGCAGTTCTTC.

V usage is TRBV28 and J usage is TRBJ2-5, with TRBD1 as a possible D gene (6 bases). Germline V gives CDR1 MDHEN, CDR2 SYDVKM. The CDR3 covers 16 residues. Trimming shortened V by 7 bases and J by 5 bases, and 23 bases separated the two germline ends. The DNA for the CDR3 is TGTGCCAGCACCTACGCCGAGGGGCAGGGGTGGGAGACCCAGTACTTC. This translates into CASTYAEGQGWETQYF.

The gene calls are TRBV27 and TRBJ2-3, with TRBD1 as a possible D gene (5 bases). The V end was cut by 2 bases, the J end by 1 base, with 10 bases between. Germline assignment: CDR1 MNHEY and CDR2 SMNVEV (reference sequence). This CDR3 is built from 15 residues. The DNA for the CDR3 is TGTGCCAGCAGTTTACAGGGTTTCCGCACAGATACGCAGTATTTT. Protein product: CASSLQGFRTDTQYF.

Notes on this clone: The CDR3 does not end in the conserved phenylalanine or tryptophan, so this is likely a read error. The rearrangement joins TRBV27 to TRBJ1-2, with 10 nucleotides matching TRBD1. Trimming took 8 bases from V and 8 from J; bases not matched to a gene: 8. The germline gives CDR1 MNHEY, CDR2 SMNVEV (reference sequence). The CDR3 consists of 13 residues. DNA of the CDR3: TGTGCCAGCTCTTCGACAGGGGGCTACGGCTACACCTCC. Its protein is CASSSTGGYGYTS.

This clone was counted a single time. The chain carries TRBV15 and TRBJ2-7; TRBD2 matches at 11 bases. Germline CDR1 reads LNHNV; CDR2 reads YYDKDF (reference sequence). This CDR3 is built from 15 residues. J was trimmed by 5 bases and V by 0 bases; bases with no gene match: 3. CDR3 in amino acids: CATSRELAGEHEQYF. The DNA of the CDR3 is TGTGCCACCAGCAGAGAACTAGCGGGAGAACACGAGCAGTACTTC. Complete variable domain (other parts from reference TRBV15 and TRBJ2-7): DAMVIQNPRYQVTQFGKPVTLSCSQTLNHNVMYWYQQKSSQAPKLLFHYYDKDFNNEADTPDNFQSRRPNTSFCFLDIRSPGLGDTAMYLCATSRELAGEHEQYFGPGTRLTVT.

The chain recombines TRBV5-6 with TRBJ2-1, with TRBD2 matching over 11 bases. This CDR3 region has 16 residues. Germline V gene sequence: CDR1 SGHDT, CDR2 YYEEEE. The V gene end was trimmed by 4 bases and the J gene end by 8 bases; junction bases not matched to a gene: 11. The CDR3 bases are TGTGCCAGCAGCGGTGATTTAGCGGGAGGGTTACATGAGCAGTTCTTC. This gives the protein CASSGDLAGGLHEQFF.

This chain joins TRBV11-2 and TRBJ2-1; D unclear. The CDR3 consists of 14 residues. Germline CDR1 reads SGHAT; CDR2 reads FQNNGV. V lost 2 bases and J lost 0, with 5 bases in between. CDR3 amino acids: CASSLISSYNEQFF. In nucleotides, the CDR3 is TGTGCCAGCAGCTTAATTAGCTCCTACAATGAGCAGTTCTTC.

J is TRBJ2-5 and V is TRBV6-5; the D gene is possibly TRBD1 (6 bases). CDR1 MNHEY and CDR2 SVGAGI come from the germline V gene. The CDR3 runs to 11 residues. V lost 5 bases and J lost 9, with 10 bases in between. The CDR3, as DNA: TGTGCCAGCAGTCAAAACAGGGCCCAGTACTTC. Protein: CASSQNRAQYF.

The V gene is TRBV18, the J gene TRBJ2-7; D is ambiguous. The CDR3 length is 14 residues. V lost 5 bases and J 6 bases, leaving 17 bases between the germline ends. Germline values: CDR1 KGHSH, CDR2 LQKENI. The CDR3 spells CASSSPGPRPEQYF. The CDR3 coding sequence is TGTGCCAGCTCATCCCCGGGCCCCCGGCCCGAGCAGTACTTC. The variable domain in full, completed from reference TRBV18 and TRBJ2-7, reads NAGVMQNPRHLVRRRGQEARLRCSPMKGHSHVYWYRQLPEEGLKFMVYLQKENIIDESGMPKERFSAEFPKEGPSILRIQQVVRGDSAAYFCASSSPGPRPEQYFGPGTRLTVT.